This entry concerns a single TCR beta chain. What it recognizes is unknown. These data belong to a study of shared clonotypes between healthy human individuals. Study-wide results and limits: Generation of non-shared clonotypes was less probable than generation of clonotypes shared by all four donors.

This CDR3 spans 15 amino acids. Trimming stripped 6 bases from V and 4 bases from J, with 17 bases between. Germline loops: CDR1 SGHTA, CDR2 FQGNSA. Here immunoSEQ multiplex PCR was the method, and the copy in TCRdb shows in-frame clones only, minus some. The table lists roughly 1.4 million clones, around 98.5% of them singletons. V is TRBV7-2 and J is TRBJ2-3, with D hard to call. Sequenced input: naive CD4+ T cells sorted from blood. The subset was: CD45RA+ positively selected. This receptor was obtained from a man under 40 in good health. The CDR3 DNA reads as TGTGCCAGCAGGGACCCACCAAGGAGTTCAGATACGCAGTATTTT. Amino acids: CASRDPPRSSDTQYF.